This T cell receptor (beta chain) was identified in a study of T cell responses to AZD1222 COVID-19 vaccine. Across the whole study: Analysis merged second doses at about 4 or about 12 weeks.

TCRdb keeps only in-frame clones here, not all; method: immunoSEQ multiplex PCR. The sample gives some 110,000 clones, 92% of which show up once; around 1.5% is in the top ten. The V gene lost 7 bases and the J gene lost 0 bases, with 12 bases spanning the gap. The CDR3 is made up of 14 amino acids. The V gene's germline CDR1 is MNHEY and CDR2 SVGAGI. Worth noting for this clone: Antigen: not known.

Overall study results and limits: Rises in breadth and depth of Spike-specific TCRs came after two AZD1222 doses. Baseline seropositives among AZD1222 recipients totaled only five to seven. Reportedly, close to half of spike-specific TCRs are directed against unmutated variant regions.

V is TRBV6-5 and J is TRBJ1-1; D is possibly TRBD1 (5 bases). The sample in question was peripheral blood, obtained on day 0 of AZD1222 vaccination. The sequence came from an adult in good health. The CDR3 region is CASNWGTLNTEAFF. In DNA, the CDR3 is TGTGCCAGCAACTGGGGGACCTTGAACACTGAAGCTTTCTTT.